This TCR beta chain was captured by sequencing in a study of CD8 T cells in ankylosing spondylitis. Broader study findings: Ankylosing spondylitis blood seemed to carry a telltale TCR beta motif made of several highly homologous variants. CD8+ cells made up the disease-linked clones, which were relatively rare in peripheral blood.

Each TCR beta library was made by quantitative 5'-RACE that incorporated molecular barcodes. Each CDR3 protein is one row after TCRdb ran MiXCR on the 5' RACE reads. The table lists about 90,000 distinct CDR3 sequences, about 8.1% of them singletons, with over 25% in the top ten. About this clonotype itself: What it binds is not known.

Specimen: blood, either unsorted or a sorted T cell fraction (not recorded which). This receptor was taken from a male donor with ankylosing spondylitis.

The CDR3 nucleotides read TGTGCCAGCAGTTACTTAGCTCCTTCAGGGGAGCAGTTCTTC. It specifies CASSYLAPSGEQFF. The rearrangement uses TRBV6-2 or TRBV6-3 and TRBJ2-1; D is perhaps TRBD1 (5 bases). CDR1 is MNHEY, CDR2 SVGEGT, per germline. Trimming took off 1 base at V and 10 bases at J, with 14 bases between the two ends. The CDR3 is made up of 14 amino acids.